This T cell receptor beta chain emerged from a study of cytomegalovirus exposure and HLA in healthy donors. Study-level results: Among TCR beta chains, those listed as cytomegalovirus-associated numbered some 170. HLA restriction was apparent for most CMV-associated TCR beta chains in a later analysis. Previous analysis showed most TCR beta V segments were productive about 87% or about 30% of the time.

The PCR ran on 60 Vbeta and 13 Jbeta primers. Clones were sequenced by immunoSEQ multiplex PCR, and TCRdb holds only the in-frame ones, with some missing. The sample yields about 200,000 clones, about 78% seen once. The length of the CDR3 is 14 residues. Germline loops: CDR1 MNHNS, CDR2 SASEGT. The trim removed 5 bases at V and 5 bases at J, leaving 7 bases unmatched. A note on this clone: Its antigen is unknown.

Sequenced: PBMCs. This chain connects TRBV6-1 to TRBJ2-5, with 8 bases aligning to TRBD1. The receptor's source is a male donor in good health and CMV-seronegative. CDR3 amino acids: CASSPQGAWETQYF. As DNA, the CDR3 is TGTGCCAGCAGTCCGCAGGGGGCATGGGAGACCCAGTACTTC.